This T cell receptor (beta chain) was documented in a study of T cells in localized non-small cell lung cancer (dated by TCRdb to about 2020). Concerning the study at large: T cell repertoires of fewer than 250 early-stage NSCLC patients were analyzed, with tumors being compared against uninvolved tumor-adjacent lungs. NSCLC patients had a mean age of around 61 years, and 129 were male and over 85 female. All 240 or so NSCLC patients in the cohort were treatment-naive and had localized lung tumors that were resected. Overall study outcomes, separate from this receptor: Higher T cell density in blood was associated with longer overall survival, whereas higher clonality in adjacent lung was associated with shorter survival. Because multi-region sequencing of the tumors was not done, intratumor heterogeneity could not be ruled out. Of the top 100 tumor clones, a median of approximately 60 were detected in paired uninvolved adjacent lung; around 27 were also among that lung's top 100. The highest T cell clonality was observed in uninvolved tumor-adjacent lung, where clonality exceeded that of tumor, suggesting that antigenic responses were more focused in uninvolved tumor-adjacent lung. Because of the exploratory design, TCR variables were selected using unadjusted p-values without false-discovery rate correction.

The immunoSEQ Assay was used to sequence TCR beta CDR3 regions from DNA. The authors' pipeline ran thus. To compute T cell density, TCR beta template counts were normalized to usable DNA, which was estimated by amplifying housekeeping genes. The preseqR package was used to estimate richness by extrapolating to 400,000 templates for PBMC samples and to 120,000 templates for tissue samples. Clonality was taken to be one minus Pielou's evenness. To identify tissue-enriched TCRs, differential abundance testing was run on productive amino-acid clonotypes with a minimum total count of 5 and an alpha of 0.1. Repertoire overlap between compartments was quantified with the Jaccard Index and Morisita Overlap Index. GLIPH clustered TCR beta CDR3s with public tetramer-defined viral CDR3s; viral motifs required at least three viral sequences plus V-gene enrichment. TCRdb holds this immuneACCESS table with in-frame rearrangements only. Some clones are missing; in checked studies, unresolved V genes explain under half, and the rest has no known cause. The DNA gave D and trimming, while V, J and clone size come from that table. This sample has tens of thousands of clones in its table, and 85% to 90% of those were observed once. The ten largest account for roughly 20% of the sample.

At diagnosis, peripheral blood, uninvolved tumor-adjacent lung and tumor were collected and stored as a combination of fresh-frozen and FFPE material. For TCR repertoire profiling, blood samples were analyzed as peripheral blood mononuclear cells. To note about this clone: It lacks a known antigen. The input lacks base qualities; no much larger clone sits a single base away.

The material was peripheral blood, obtained before any cancer treatment. This clonotype was sampled from a woman aged 35-75 years with stage I squamous cell lung carcinoma.

CDR3 loop: CAWWGRVAGGNEQFF. In nucleotides, the sequence is TGTGCCTGGTGGGGACGGGTAGCGGGGGGCAATGAGCAGTTCTTC. The chain joins TRBV30 to TRBJ2-1; 10 bases in between match TRBD2. Clipping removes 5 bases from V and 6 bases from J, with 10 as the unmatched junction base count. The germline V gene (reference sequence) provides CDR1 GTSNPN and CDR2 SVGIG. The CDR3 runs 15 residues from the cysteine to the phenylalanine. The kept DNA is CDR3 alone, 45 bases in frame from the first base.